This section outlines one T cell receptor beta chain sequence together with its context. Its antigen is not identified. The data stem from a study of blood T cells in healthy people across ages. The CDR3 has 16 residues. Trimming removed 2 bases at V and 2 bases at J, with 12 bases between. Per germline, CDR1 SGHVS and CDR2 FQNEAQ. Study-wide findings and caveats: The lack of PBMC sorting stopped any conclusive naive versus antigen-experienced comparison.

Using a J-beta primer mix together with a sample-barcoded 5' primer, a second PCR was run for roughly 6 to 11 cycles. TCRdb recomputed calls from the 5' RACE reads with MiXCR, one row per CDR3 protein. In the table there are 270,000 or so distinct CDR3 sequences, 27% of which are singletons. Each sample provided at least 5 micrograms of extracted total RNA. The sequence derives from a woman in her 70s in good health. The chain joins TRBV7-8 to TRBJ2-2; D remains ambiguous. Material: blood. CDR3 loop: CASSLILVTNTGELFF. The CDR3 DNA follows: TGTGCCAGCAGCTTAATCTTGGTCACTAACACCGGGGAGCTGTTTTTT.